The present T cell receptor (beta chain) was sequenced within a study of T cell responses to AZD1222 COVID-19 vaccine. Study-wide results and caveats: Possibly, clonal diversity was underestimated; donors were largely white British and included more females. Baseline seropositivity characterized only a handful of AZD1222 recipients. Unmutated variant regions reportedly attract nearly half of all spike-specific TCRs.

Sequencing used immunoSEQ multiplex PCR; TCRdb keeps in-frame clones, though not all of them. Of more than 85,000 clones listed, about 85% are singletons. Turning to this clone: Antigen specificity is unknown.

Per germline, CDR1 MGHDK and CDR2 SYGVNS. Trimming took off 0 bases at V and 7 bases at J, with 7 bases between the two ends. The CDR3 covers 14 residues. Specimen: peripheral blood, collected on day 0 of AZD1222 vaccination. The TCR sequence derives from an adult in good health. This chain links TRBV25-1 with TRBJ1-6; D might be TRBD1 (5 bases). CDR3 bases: TGTGCCAGCAGTGAATATGGGGGAAATTCACCCCTCCACTTT. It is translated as CASSEYGGNSPLHF. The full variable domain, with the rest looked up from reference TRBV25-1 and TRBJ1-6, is EADIYQTPRYLVIGTGKKITLECSQTMGHDKMYWYQQDPGMELHLIHYSYGVNSTEKGDLSSESTVSRIRTEHFPLTLESARPSHTSQYLCASSEYGGNSPLHFGNGTRLTVT.